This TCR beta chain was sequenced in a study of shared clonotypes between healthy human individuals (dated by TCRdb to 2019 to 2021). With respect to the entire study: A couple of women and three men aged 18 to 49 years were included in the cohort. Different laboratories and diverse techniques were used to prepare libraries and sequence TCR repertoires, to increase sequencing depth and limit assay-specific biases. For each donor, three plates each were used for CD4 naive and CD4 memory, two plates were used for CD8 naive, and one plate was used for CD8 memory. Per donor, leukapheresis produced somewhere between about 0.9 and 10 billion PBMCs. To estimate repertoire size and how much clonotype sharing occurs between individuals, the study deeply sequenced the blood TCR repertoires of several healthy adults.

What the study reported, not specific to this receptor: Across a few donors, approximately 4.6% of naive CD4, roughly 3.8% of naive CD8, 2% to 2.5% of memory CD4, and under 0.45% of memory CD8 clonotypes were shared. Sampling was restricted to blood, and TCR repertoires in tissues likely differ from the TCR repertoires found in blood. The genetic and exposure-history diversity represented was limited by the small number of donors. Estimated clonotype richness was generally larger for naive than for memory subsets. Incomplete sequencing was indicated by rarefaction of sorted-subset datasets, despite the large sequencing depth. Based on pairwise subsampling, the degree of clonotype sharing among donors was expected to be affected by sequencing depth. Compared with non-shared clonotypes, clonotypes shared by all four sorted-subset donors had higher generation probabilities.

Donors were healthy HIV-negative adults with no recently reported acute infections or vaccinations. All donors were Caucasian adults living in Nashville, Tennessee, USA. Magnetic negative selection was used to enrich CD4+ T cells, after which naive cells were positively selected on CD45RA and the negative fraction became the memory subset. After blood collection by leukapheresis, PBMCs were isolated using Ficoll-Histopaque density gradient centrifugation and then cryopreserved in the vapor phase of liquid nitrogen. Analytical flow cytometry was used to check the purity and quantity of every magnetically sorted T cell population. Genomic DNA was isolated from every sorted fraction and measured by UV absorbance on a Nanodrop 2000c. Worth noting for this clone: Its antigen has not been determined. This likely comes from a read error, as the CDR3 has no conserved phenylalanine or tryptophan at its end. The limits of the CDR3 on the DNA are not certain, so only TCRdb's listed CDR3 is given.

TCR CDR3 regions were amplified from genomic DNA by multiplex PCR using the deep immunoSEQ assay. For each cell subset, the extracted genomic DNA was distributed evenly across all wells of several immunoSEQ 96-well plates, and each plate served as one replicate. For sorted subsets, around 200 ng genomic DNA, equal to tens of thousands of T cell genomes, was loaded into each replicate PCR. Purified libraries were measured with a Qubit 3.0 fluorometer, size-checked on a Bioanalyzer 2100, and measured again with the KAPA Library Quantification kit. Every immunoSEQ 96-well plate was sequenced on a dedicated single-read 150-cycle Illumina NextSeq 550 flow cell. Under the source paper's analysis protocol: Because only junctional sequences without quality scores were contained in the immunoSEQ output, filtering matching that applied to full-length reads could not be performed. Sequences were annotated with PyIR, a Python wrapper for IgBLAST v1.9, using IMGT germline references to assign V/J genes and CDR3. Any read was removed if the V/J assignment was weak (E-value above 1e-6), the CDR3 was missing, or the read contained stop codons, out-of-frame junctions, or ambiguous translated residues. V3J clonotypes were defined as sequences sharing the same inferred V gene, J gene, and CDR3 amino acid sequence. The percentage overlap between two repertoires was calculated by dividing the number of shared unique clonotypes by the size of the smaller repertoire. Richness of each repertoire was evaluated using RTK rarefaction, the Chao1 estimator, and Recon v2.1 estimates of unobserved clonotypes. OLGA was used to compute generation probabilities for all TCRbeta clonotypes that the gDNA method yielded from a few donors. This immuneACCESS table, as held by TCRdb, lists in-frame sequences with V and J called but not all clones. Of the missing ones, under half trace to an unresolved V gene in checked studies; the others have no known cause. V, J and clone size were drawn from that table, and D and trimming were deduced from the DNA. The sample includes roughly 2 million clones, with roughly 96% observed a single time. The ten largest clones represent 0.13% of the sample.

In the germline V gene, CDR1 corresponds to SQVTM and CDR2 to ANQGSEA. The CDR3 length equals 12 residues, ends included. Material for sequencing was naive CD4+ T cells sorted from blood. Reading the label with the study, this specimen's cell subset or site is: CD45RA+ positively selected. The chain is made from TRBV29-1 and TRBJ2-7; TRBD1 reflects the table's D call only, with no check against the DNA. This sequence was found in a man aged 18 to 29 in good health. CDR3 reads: CSGDRADTLFTS.